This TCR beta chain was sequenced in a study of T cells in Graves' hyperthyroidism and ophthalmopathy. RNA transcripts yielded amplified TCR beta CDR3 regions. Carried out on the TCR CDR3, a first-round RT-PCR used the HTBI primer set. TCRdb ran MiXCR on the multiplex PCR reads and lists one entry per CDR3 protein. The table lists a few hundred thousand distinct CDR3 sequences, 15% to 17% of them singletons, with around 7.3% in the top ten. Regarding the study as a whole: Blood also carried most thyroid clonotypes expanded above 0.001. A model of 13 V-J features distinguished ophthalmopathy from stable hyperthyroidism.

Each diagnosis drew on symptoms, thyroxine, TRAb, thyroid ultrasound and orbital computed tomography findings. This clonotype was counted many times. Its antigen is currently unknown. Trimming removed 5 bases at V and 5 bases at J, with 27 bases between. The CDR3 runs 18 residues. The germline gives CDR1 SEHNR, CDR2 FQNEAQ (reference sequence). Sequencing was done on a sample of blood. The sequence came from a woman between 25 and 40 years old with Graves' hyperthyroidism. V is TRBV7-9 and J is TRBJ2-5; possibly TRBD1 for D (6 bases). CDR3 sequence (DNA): TGTGCCAGCAGCCGTGTCGGGACGGGACACCCTTTAGCGGAGACCCAGTACTTC. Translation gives CASSRVGTGHPLAETQYF.